This TCR beta chain came from a study of blood T cells in healthy people across ages. In the case of this clonotype: A much bigger clone sits one base away, suggesting this may be a read error.

Primers used in a second PCR of about 6 to 11 cycles were a sample-barcoded 5' primer and a J-beta primer mix. One entry per CDR3 protein, called by TCRdb with MiXCR from the 5' RACE reads. The data show around 1.7 million distinct CDR3 sequences, 28% seen once. The trim removed 5 bases at V and 7 bases at J, leaving 8 bases unmatched. The length of the CDR3 is 13 residues. Germline-derived CDR1 and CDR2 are DFQATT and SNEGSKA (reference sequence). Material for sequencing was blood. This clonotype originated in a woman younger than 45 in good health. The chain uses TRBV20-1 and TRBJ2-1, with 7 bases identical to TRBD2. Here the CDR3 DNA reads TGCAGTGCTGGACTAGTGCCTGTAAATGAGCAGTTCTTC. This gives the protein CSAGLVPVNEQFF.